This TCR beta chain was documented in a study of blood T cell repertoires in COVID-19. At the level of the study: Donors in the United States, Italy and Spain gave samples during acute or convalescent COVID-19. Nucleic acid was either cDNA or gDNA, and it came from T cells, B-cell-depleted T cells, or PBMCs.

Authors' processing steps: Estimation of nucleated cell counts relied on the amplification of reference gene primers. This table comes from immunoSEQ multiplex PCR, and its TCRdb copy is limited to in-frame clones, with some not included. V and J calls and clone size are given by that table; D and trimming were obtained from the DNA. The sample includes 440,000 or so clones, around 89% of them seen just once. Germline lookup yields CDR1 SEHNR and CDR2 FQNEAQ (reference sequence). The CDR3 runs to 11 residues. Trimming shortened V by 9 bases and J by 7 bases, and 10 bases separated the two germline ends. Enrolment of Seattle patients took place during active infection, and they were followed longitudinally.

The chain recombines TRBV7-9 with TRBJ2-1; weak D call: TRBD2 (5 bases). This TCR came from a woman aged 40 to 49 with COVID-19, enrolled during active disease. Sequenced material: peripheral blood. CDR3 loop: CASGSGNEQFF. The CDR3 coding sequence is TGTGCCAGTGGGAGTGGAAATGAGCAGTTCTTC.